This TCR beta chain was found in a study of T cell repertoires in cytomegalovirus infection. The overall study: TCR beta signatures that were public indicated CMV infection and matching HLA type. Whole-study results and caveats: Cumulative frequency of public TCR beta families picked out carriers of CMV plus the relevant HLA. The ex vivo response was dominated by HLA-C-restricted CMV-specific TCR beta clonotypes.

TCRdb reanalysed the reads using MiXCR and keeps one entry per CDR3 protein. The sample shows 350,000 to 500,000 distinct CDR3 sequences, 25% to 40% of them seen only once. This clonotype was detected many times. The target antigen is unknown. The V and J ends lost 0 bases and 13 bases respectively, with 13 bases between them. CDR3 length equals 13 residues. The germline V gene has CDR1 SGHTA and CDR2 FQGNSA. Sequenced: PBMCs. This receptor was obtained from a human donor in good health (CMV status not recorded). Some clones in this sample may be carry-over from other donors' samples. The J gene is TRBJ2-1, the V gene TRBV7-2; D gene uncertain. The CDR3 loop reads CASSLARSPLQFF. The DNA of the CDR3 is TGTGCCAGCAGCTTAGCGAGGAGCCCCCTACAGTTCTTC.